These 15 T cell receptor beta chains share one sample of origin, sequenced in a study of response to subunit inactivated influenza vaccine. Each CDR3 protein gets one entry after TCRdb re-called the RT-PCR reads with MiXCR. The sample includes about 610,000 distinct CDR3 sequences, 14% of them seen just once. The material was PBMCs from blood, obtained about 12 days after vaccination. The receptors were sampled from a middle-aged man who received an inactivated influenza vaccine.

The rearrangement uses TRBV24-1 and TRBJ2-7, with TRBD1 matching 9 bases. The CDR3 is 15 amino acids. Germline V gives CDR1 KGHDR, CDR2 SFDVKD. The V and J ends lost 4 bases and 6 bases, in that order; junction bases with no gene match: 9. Written as DNA, the CDR3 is TGTGCCACCAGTGACTCCCGGACAGGGGTTTCCGAGCAGTACTTC. Translating it yields CATSDSRTGVSEQYF.

This clonotype was recorded a few times. This chain connects TRBV7-2 to TRBJ2-1; the match to TRBD2 covers 7 bases. Germline V gene data show CDR1 as SGHTA and CDR2 as FQGNSA. The CDR3 is 15 amino acids. Trimming removed 1 base from V and 10 bases from J; junction bases left unmatched: 10. CDR3 sequence reads: CASSLDRTSVEEQFF. The DNA for the CDR3 is TGTGCCAGCAGCTTAGATAGGACTAGTGTCGAGGAGCAGTTCTTC.

This clonotype turned up a few times. The V and J genes are TRBV20-1 and TRBJ2-5; 7 nucleotides match TRBD1. CDR3 size: 15 residues. With V trimmed by 3 bases and J by 2 bases, 9 bases remained unmatched. The germline CDR1 and CDR2 sequences are DFQATT and SNEGSKA (reference sequence). The CDR3 loop is CSASPMGRGQETQYF. The CDR3 DNA follows: TGCAGTGCTAGCCCCATGGGCAGGGGGCAAGAGACCCAGTACTTC.

This clonotype was recorded a few times. The chain employs TRBV7-9 and TRBJ2-5; TRBD2 matches 9 bases. The germline V gene has CDR1 SEHNR and CDR2 FQNEAQ (reference sequence). V was pared by 5 bases and J by 7 bases, with 8 bases of the junction left unmatched. The CDR3 loop spans 14 amino acids. CDR3 DNA: TGTGCCAGCAGCCCCAGGACTAGCGTCGTGACCCAGTACTTC. Translation: CASSPRTSVVTQYF.

The chain combines TRBV5-1 with TRBJ2-7, with D possibly being TRBD1 (6 bases). The CDR3 has 13 amino acids. Looked up from germline, CDR1 is SGHRS and CDR2 is YFSETQ. Between the trimmed V and J ends, which lost 5 bases and 3 bases, there was a span of 12 bases. DNA of the CDR3: TGCGCCAGCAGTCCAGGGGAAGTCTACGAGCAGTACTTC. It translates to CASSPGEVYEQYF.

The rearrangement links TRBV7-8 to TRBJ2-7, with TRBD2 matching 9 bases. CDR3 length: 14 residues. Trimming removed 0 bases from V and 6 bases from J; junction bases left unmatched: 3. Looked up from germline, CDR1 is SGHVS and CDR2 is FQNEAQ. CDR3 in amino acids: CASSLASGRREQYF. As DNA, the CDR3 is TGTGCCAGCAGCTTAGCTAGCGGGAGACGCGAGCAGTACTTC.

This clonotype appeared a few times. The chain combines TRBV7-2 with TRBJ2-3; TRBD1 matches at 9 bases. The trim removed 5 bases at V and 1 base at J, leaving 4 bases unmatched. The CDR3 sequence is 15 residues long. The germline V gene encodes CDR1 SGHTA and CDR2 FQGNSA. This chain's CDR3 is CASSKQGAGTDTQYF. The CDR3 DNA sequence: TGTGCCAGCAGCAAACAGGGGGCTGGCACAGATACGCAGTATTTT.

The rearrangement uses TRBV6-1 and TRBJ2-5, with D tentatively TRBD1 (5 bases). The V gene lost 6 bases and the J gene lost 5 bases, with 16 bases spanning the gap. The CDR3 sequence is 14 residues long. Per germline, CDR1 MNHNS and CDR2 SASEGT. The CDR3 nucleotides are TGTGCCAGCAGCTCCAGGGCCCAGGAGGAGACCCAGTACTTC. It yields the protein CASSSRAQEETQYF.

This clonotype was counted only a few times. The chain carries TRBV7-2 and TRBJ2-7, with 11 bases that match TRBD2. The CDR3 totals 15 residues. The junction had 4 bases not matched to a gene; V was cut back by 4 bases and J by 2 bases. In germline, CDR1 is SGHTA, CDR2 FQGNSA. The CDR3 nucleotides read TGTGCCAGCAGCTCCCTAGCGGGAGGAACCTACGAGCAGTACTTC. This codes for CASSSLAGGTYEQYF.

This clonotype was observed a handful of times. This chain links TRBV7-8 with TRBJ2-3, with TRBD2 matching over 7 bases. The CDR3 runs 14 residues. Looked up from germline, CDR1 is SGHVS and CDR2 is FQNEAQ. Germline trimming cut 6 bases from V and 0 bases from J; bases unmatched to any gene: 3. The CDR3 DNA reads TGTGCCAGCAGACTAGCGAGAAGCACAGATACGCAGTATTTT. Translated: CASRLARSTDTQYF.

The CDR3 loop is CASSLNGGGPYEQFF. The CDR3 DNA sequence: TGTGCCAGCAGCTTAAATGGGGGTGGTCCCTACGAGCAGTTCTTC. The rearrangement joins TRBV7-2 to TRBJ2-7; TRBD1 or TRBD2 may be the D gene (5 bases each). The better agreement between TRBJ2-1 and the DNA end casts doubt on the J call. The length of the CDR3 is 15 residues. In germline, CDR1 is SGHTA, CDR2 FQGNSA.

The rearrangement links TRBV6-1 to TRBJ2-7, with TRBD1 matching 8 bases. V lost 0 bases, J lost 4 bases, and 5 bases stayed unmatched. Per germline, CDR1 MNHNS and CDR2 SASEGT. The CDR3 consists of 15 residues. This CDR3 reads CASSEARGQGYEQYF. CDR3 nucleotide sequence: TGTGCCAGCAGTGAAGCGCGTGGACAGGGTTACGAGCAGTACTTC.

This clonotype showed up just a few times. The genes are TRBV30 and TRBJ2-5; D is unclear. This CDR3 spans 13 amino acids. Germline CDR1 GTSNPN, CDR2 SVGIG (reference sequence). Trimming pared 2 bases from V and 2 bases from J, leaving 9 bases between. As DNA, the CDR3 is TGTGCCTGGAGTATTGGGGTACAAGAGACCCAGTACTTC. Translated, it gives CAWSIGVQETQYF. Full variable domain (rest looked up from reference TRBV30 and TRBJ2-5): SQTIHQWPATLVQPVGSPLSLECTVEGTSNPNLYWYRQAAGRGLQLLFYSVGIGQISSEVPQNLSASRPQDRQFILSSKKLLLSDSGFYLCAWSIGVQETQYFGPGTRLLVL.

This chain joins TRBV7-2 and TRBJ1-4, with D perhaps TRBD1 (5 bases). The CDR3 has 14 residues. The V and J ends lost 5 bases and 4 bases respectively, with 11 bases between them. Looked up from germline, CDR1 is SGHTA and CDR2 is FQGNSA. Here the CDR3 reads CASSRGGGNEKLFF. As DNA, the CDR3 is TGTGCCAGCAGCCGAGGCGGGGGTAATGAAAAACTGTTTTTT.

In DNA, the CDR3 is TGCGCCAGCAGGAGGGAGCTAAATGAAAAACTGTTTTTT. Its translation is CASRRELNEKLFF. This sequence joins TRBV5-1 and TRBJ1-4; no clear D gene. There are 13 residues in the CDR3. Trimming shortened V by 5 bases and J by 5 bases, and 10 bases separated the two germline ends. Germline V lookup: CDR1 SGHRS, CDR2 YFSETQ.